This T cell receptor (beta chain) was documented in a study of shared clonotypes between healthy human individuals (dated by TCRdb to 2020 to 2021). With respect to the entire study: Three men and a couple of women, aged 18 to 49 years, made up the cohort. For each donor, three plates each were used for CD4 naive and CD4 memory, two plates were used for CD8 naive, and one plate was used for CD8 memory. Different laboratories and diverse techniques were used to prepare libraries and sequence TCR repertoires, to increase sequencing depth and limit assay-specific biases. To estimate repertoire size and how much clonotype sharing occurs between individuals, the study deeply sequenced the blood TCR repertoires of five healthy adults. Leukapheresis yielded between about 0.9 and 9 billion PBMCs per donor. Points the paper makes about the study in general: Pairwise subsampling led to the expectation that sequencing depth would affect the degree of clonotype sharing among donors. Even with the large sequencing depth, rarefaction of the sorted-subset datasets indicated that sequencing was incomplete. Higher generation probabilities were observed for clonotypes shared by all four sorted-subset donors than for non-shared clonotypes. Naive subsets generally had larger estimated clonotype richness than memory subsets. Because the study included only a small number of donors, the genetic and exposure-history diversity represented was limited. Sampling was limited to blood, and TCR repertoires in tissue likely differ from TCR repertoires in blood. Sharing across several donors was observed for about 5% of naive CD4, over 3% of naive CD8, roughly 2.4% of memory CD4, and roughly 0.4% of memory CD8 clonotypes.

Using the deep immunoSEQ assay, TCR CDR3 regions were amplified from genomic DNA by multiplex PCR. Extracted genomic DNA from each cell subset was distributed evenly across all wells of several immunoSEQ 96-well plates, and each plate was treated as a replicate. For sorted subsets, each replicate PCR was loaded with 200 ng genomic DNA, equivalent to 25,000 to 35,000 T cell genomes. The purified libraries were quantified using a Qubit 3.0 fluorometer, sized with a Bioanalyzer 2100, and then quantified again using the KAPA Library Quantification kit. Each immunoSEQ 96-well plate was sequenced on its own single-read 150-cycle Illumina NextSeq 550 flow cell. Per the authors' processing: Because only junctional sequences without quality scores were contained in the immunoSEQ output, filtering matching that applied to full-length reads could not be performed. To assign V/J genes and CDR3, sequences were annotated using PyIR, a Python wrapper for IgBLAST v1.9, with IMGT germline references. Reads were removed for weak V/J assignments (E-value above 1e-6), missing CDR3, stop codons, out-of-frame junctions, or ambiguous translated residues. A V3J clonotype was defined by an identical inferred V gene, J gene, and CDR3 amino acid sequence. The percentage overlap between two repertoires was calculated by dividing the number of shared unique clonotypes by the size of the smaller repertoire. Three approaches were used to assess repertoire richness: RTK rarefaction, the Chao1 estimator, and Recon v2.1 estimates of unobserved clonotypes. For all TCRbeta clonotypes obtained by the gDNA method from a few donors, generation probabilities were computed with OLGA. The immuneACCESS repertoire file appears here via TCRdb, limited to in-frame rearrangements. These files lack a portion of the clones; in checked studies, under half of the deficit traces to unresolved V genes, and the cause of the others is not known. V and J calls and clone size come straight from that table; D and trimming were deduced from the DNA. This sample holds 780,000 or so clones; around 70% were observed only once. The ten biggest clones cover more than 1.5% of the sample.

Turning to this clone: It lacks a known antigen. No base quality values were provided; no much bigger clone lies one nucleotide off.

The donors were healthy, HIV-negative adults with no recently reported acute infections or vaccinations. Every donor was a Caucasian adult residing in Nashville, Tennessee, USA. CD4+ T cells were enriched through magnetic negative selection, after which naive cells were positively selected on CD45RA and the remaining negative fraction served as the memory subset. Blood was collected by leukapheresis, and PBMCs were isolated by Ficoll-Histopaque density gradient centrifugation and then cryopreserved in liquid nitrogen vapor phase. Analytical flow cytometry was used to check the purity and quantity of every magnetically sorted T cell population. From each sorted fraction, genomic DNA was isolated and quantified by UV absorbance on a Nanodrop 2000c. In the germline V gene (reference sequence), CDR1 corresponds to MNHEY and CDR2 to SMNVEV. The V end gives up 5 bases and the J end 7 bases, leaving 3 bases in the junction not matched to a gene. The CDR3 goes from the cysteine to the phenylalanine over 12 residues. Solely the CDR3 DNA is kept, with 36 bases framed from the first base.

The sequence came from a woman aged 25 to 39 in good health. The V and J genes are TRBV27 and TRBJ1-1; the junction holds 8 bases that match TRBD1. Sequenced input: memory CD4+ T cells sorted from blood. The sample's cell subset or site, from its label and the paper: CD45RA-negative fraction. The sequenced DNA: TGTGCCAGCAGTATAACAGGGGGTGAAGCTTTCTTT. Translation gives CASSITGGEAFF.